Listed below are T cell receptor beta chains from one sample, sequenced in a study of shared clonotypes between healthy human individuals. Clones were read by immunoSEQ multiplex PCR, and TCRdb kept only the in-frame ones, dropping some. The data contain 850,000 to 1,200,000 clones, approximately 72% of them singletons. Input material: memory CD4+ T cells sorted from blood. These receptor sequences come from a man aged 18 to 30 in good health. CDR3s include the opening cysteine and the closing phenylalanine or tryptophan. The D gene is left open where the match is weak. The size of a clone is reported for some rows only, either as once, few or many, or as a class for expanded clones.

clone_size j_call v_call d_call cdr3_aa cdr3_nt
NA TRBJ1-3 TRBV6-6 TRBD1 CASGDREKFSGNTIYF TGTGCCAGCGGAGACAGGGAAAAGTTCTCTGGAAACACCATATATTTT
NA TRBJ2-1 TRBV2 NA CASTSGTYNEQFF TGTGCCAGCACTTCCGGGACCTACAATGAGCAGTTCTTC
NA TRBJ2-5 TRBV19 TRBD2 CASKETSGGAETQYF TGTGCCAGTAAGGAGACTAGCGGGGGGGCGGAGACCCAGTACTTC
few TRBJ2-5 TRBV18 TRBD1 CASSPRQGETQYF TGTGCCAGCTCACCCAGACAGGGTGAGACCCAGTACTTC
NA TRBJ1-1 TRBV19 NA CASSIDLFGRGNTEAFF TGTGCCAGTAGTATAGATCTGTTTGGCAGGGGGAACACTGAAGCTTTCTTT
NA TRBJ1-2 TRBV6-4 NA CASRGGDFNYGYTF TGTGCCAGCAGGGGGGGGGACTTTAACTATGGCTACACCTTC
NA TRBJ1-1 TRBV6-1 NA CASSLISTSEAFF TGTGCCAGCAGCCTTATTAGCACCTCTGAAGCTTTCTTT
NA TRBJ2-3 TRBV5-6 NA CASSAQKSSTDTQYF TGTGCCAGCAGCGCCCAGAAATCCAGCACAGATACGCAGTATTTT
NA TRBJ1-2 TRBV9 TRBD1 CASSVEQGVYGYTF TGTGCCAGCAGCGTAGAACAGGGGGTTTATGGCTACACCTTC
NA TRBJ1-2 TRBV7-8 NA CASSLERGYGYTF TGTGCCAGCAGCTTAGAACGAGGCTATGGCTACACCTTC
NA TRBJ2-3 TRBV5-4 TRBD2 CASRLAGGSTDTQYF TGTGCCAGCAGACTAGCGGGGGGCTCCACAGATACGCAGTATTTT
NA TRBJ2-7 TRBV7-2 TRBD1 CASSLDRGTSYEQYF TGTGCCAGCAGCCTAGACAGGGGTACCTCCTACGAGCAGTACTTC
NA TRBJ2-7 TRBV6-1 TRBD1 CASRTGTVSYEQYF TGTGCCAGCAGGACGGGGACAGTCTCCTACGAGCAGTACTTC
NA TRBJ2-1 TRBV4-3 NA CASSQDLSGPYNEQFF TGCGCCAGCAGCCAAGATCTAAGCGGGCCCTACAATGAGCAGTTCTTC
once TRBJ1-1 TRBV9 NA CASSPKKKTGGVNTEAFF TGTGCCAGCAGCCCGAAGAAAAAGACGGGAGGAGTGAACACTGAAGCTTTCTTT
NA TRBJ2-1 TRBV5-1 TRBD2 CASSGLAVNEQFF TGCGCCAGCAGCGGACTAGCGGTCAATGAGCAGTTCTTC
NA TRBJ1-1 TRBV30 NA CAWRGLMNTEAFF TGTGCCTGGAGGGGACTGATGAACACTGAAGCTTTCTTT
NA TRBJ1-2 TRBV7-9 NA CASSLQTLSRGYTF TGTGCCAGCAGCTTACAGACACTCAGCCGGGGCTACACCTTC
NA TRBJ2-1 TRBV9 NA CASSVGPEGNNEQFF TGTGCCAGCAGCGTAGGACCTGAGGGCAACAATGAGCAGTTCTTC
few TRBJ2-7 TRBV28 NA CASLKPPYEQYF TGTGCCAGTTTAAAGCCTCCCTACGAGCAGTACTTC
NA TRBJ2-7 TRBV28 NA CASTTSETGPYEQYF TGTGCCAGCACCACGTCAGAAACGGGACCCTACGAGCAGTACTTC
few TRBJ1-1 TRBV10-2 NA CASRQGGSGRAFF TGCGCCAGCAGGCAGGGAGGGAGTGGAAGAGCTTTCTTT
few TRBJ1-1 TRBV5-6 NA CASSLLELMNTEAFF TGTGCCAGCAGCTTGTTGGAGCTCATGAACACTGAAGCTTTCTTT
NA TRBJ1-2 TRBV19 TRBD1 CASRETGTAYGYTF TGTGCCAGTAGGGAAACCGGGACAGCTTATGGCTACACCTTC
NA TRBJ2-2 TRBV27 NA CASRRGDSNTGELFF TGTGCCAGCAGAAGGGGGGACTCGAACACCGGGGAGCTGTTTTTT
NA TRBJ2-7 TRBV6-1 TRBD2 CASVGGTSSSEQYF TGTGCCAGCGTAGGAGGGACTAGCTCCTCCGAGCAGTACTTC
NA TRBJ2-1 TRBV11-2 NA CASSLDPAETNNEQFF TGTGCCAGCAGCTTAGACCCCGCTGAGACCAACAATGAGCAGTTCTTC
NA TRBJ2-7 TRBV10-2 TRBD2 CASREGLAGGGGEQYF TGCGCCAGCAGGGAGGGACTAGCGGGAGGAGGCGGCGAGCAGTACTTC
NA TRBJ2-3 TRBV19 NA CASSIVGIQGDTQYF TGTGCCAGTAGTATAGTCGGGATCCAAGGAGATACGCAGTATTTT
NA TRBJ2-1 TRBV5-1 TRBD2 CASSLVAGGTYNEQFF TGCGCCAGCAGCTTGGTCGCGGGGGGTACCTACAATGAGCAGTTCTTC
NA TRBJ2-5 TRBV2 NA CASSAHLQETQYF TGTGCCAGCTCCGCACACCTCCAAGAGACCCAGTACTTC
NA TRBJ2-1 TRBV5-1 TRBD1 CASSFGQGGEQFF TGCGCCAGCAGCTTTGGACAGGGTGGTGAGCAGTTCTTC
few TRBJ1-1 TRBV7-2 NA CASSLAPAGNTEAFF TGTGCCAGCAGCTTAGCCCCGGCGGGGAACACTGAAGCTTTCTTT
NA TRBJ2-2 TRBV9 NA CASSGRNTGELFF TGTGCCAGCAGCGGACGGAACACCGGGGAGCTGTTTTTT
NA TRBJ2-3 TRBV19 TRBD1 CASRGSTGGKDTQYF TGTGCCAGTAGGGGATCGACAGGGGGCAAAGATACGCAGTATTTT
NA TRBJ2-3 TRBV7-3 NA CASSLGTGAGVAQYF TGTGCCAGCAGCCTAGGGACCGGCGCCGGGGTTGCGCAGTATTTT
NA TRBJ1-2 TRBV2 NA CASTQVYGYTF TGTGCCAGCACACAGGTTTATGGCTACACCTTC
NA TRBJ1-1 TRBV27 NA CASRPTGRGAFF TGTGCCAGCAGGCCAACAGGGAGGGGAGCTTTCTTT
few TRBJ2-3 TRBV5-1 NA CASSQRSRGLGTDTQYF TGCGCCAGCAGCCAAAGGAGCCGGGGTTTGGGCACAGATACGCAGTATTTT